The present T cell receptor beta chain was sequenced within a study of shared clonotypes between healthy human individuals. CD45RO-negative CD8 cells positively selected for CCR7 made up the naive population, which excluded terminally differentiated effector memory CD45RA+ cells. From germline, CDR1 is SNHLY and CDR2 FYNNEI. The V segment lost 4 bases and the J segment 0 bases; nucleotides outside the gene matches: 9. The CDR3 has 18 residues. As handled by the study authors: Without quality scores, immunoSEQ junctional reads could not be filtered like full-length reads. The table came from immunoSEQ multiplex PCR; TCRdb's copy has only in-frame clones and leaves some out. The DNA gave D and trimming, while V, J and clone size come from that table. The table lists about 1,800,000 clones, just under 95% of them singletons.

What was sequenced was naive CD8+ T cells sorted from blood. This receptor was obtained from a man younger than 30 in good health. The chain carries TRBV2 and TRBJ2-4, with 10 nucleotides matching TRBD2. The DNA of the CDR3 is TGTGCCAGCAGTGCTAGCGGGGGTGGGGAAATAGCCAAAAACATTCAGTACTTC. This translates into CASSASGGGEIAKNIQYF.